This T cell receptor (beta chain) was retrieved from a study of CD8 T cells in Susac syndrome (dated by TCRdb to between 2018 and 2021). Regarding the study in general: Of the Susac syndrome patients who were sequenced, under 10 were in clinical remission while 5 or 6 had clinically active disease. At the time of blood withdrawal, Susac syndrome patients were either therapy-naive, taking corticosteroids (with some also receiving IVIg), or on IVIg alone. Whether CD8+ T cell activation and differentiation in Susac syndrome was antigen driven was tested using repertoire sequencing. Study-level results and caveats: In the CD4+ T cell repertoire of Susac syndrome patients, clonal expansion was not detected. The TCR sequencing and HLA analysis was acknowledged to have included a relatively small number of individuals.

RNA was extracted using the RNeasy kit, and about 0.45 to 1 ug of the RNA was reverse transcribed with random hexamers. The immunoSEQ multiplex PCR assay, which covers 54 Vbeta and 13 Jbeta segments, was used to amplify TCR beta CDR3 regions. PCR amplification bias was corrected by using a synthetic template baseline for primer optimization and computational correction. The study's own analysis went as follows. Reads were annotated to V, D and J genes per IMGT and analyzed with immunoSEQ Analyzer, keeping only productive sequences. Clonality was computed as one minus Shannon entropy normalized by log2 of the number of productive unique sequences. Public and private clones were assessed among the 100 most prevalent clones of each patient and control. Susac-specific clones were defined as absent from healthy and MS cohorts, 850 to 1,300 published viral clones and other ImmuneACCESS disease sequences. TCRdb reprocessing: public reads trimmed at Q25 with fastp, clones called with MiXCR, in-frame beta chains kept. Rows with a matching CDR3 protein are joined into one entry that keeps the most common DNA and genes. The V and J calls were determined by TCRdb, not by the authors. The sample table contains more than 110,000 distinct CDR3 sequences; only one count was recorded for just under 95% of them. The ten top clones hold roughly 0.15% of the sample.

Peripheral blood CD8+ and CD4+ T cells from healthy donors, Susac syndrome patients and multiple sclerosis patients were profiled using high-throughput TCR beta sequencing. Recently defined diagnostic criteria for definite or probable disease were met by the Susac syndrome patients. Bulk CD8+ and CD4+ T cells were purified by magnetic negative isolation, whereas CD8+ TEMRA cells were enriched by FACS. Blood was collected in EDTA tubes and processed within 24 hours, with PBMCs isolated through density gradient centrifugation. PBMCs intended for TCR sequencing were frozen in liquid nitrogen and were later thawed in a 37 degrees C water bath. The sorted or isolated CD4+, CD8+ and CD8+ TEMRA cells had a purity of 90% or higher. On this clonotype: What this receptor recognizes is not known. The record has no base qualities; no much larger clone is one base away.

V is cut back by 5 bases and J by 5 bases, with 6 bases in the junction unmatched. Taken from cysteine to phenylalanine, the CDR3 has 14 residues. This entry keeps only the CDR3 DNA: 42 bases, framed from base 1. From a lookup of the germline V gene (reference sequence), CDR1 and CDR2 are SEHNR and FQNEAQ. Recombination joined TRBV7-9 with TRBJ2-5, with 9 middle bases fitting TRBD2. This receptor was taken from a human donor with Susac syndrome. Sequenced material: CD4+ T cells from PBMCs. For the CDR3, the sequence is CASSHGSGSETQYF. The DNA reads TGTGCCAGCAGCCACGGTAGCGGGAGTGAGACCCAGTACTTC.